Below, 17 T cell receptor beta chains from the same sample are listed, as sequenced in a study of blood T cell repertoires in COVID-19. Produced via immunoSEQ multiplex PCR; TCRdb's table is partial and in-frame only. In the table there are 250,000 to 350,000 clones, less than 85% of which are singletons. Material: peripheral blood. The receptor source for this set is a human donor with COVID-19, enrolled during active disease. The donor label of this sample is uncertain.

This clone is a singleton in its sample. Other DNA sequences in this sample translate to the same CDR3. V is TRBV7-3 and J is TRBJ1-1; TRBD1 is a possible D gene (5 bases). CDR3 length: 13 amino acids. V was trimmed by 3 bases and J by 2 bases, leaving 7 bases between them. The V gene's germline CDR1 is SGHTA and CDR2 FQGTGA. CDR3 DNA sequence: TGTGCCAGCAGCTTGCAGGGAAACACTGAAGCTTTCTTT. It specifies CASSLQGNTEAFF.

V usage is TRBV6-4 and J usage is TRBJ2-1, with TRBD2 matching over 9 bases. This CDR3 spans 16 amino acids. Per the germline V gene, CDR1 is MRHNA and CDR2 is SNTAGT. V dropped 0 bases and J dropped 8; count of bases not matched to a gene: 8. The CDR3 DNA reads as TGTGCCAGCAGTGACTCGAAGCGGGGGGCTACGCATGAGCAGTTCTTC. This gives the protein CASSDSKRGATHEQFF.

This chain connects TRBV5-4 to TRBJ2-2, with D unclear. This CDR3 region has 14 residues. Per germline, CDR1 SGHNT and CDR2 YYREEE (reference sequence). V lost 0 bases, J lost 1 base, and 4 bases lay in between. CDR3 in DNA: TGTGCCAGCAGCTTGGTACAGAACACCGGGGAGCTGTTTTTT. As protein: CASSLVQNTGELFF.

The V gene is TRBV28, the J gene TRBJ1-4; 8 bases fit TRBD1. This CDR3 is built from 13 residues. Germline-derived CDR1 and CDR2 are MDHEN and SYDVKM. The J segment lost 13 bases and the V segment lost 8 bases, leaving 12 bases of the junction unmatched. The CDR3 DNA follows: TGTGCCAGCCTCAAGACAGGGGAGTCTGGACTGTTTTTT. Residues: CASLKTGESGLFF.

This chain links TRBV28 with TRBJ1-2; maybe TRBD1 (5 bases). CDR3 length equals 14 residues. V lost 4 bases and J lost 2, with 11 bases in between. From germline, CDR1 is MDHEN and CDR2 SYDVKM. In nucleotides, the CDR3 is TGTGCCAGCAGTTCCCGGTCAGGGAACTATGGCTACACCTTC. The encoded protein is CASSSRSGNYGYTF.

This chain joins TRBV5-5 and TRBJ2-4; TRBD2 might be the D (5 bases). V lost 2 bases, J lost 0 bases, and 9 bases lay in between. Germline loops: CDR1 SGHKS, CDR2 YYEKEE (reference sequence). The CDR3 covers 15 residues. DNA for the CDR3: TGTGCCAGCAGCTTAATTGAGGGAGCCAAAAACATTCAGTACTTC. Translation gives CASSLIEGAKNIQYF.

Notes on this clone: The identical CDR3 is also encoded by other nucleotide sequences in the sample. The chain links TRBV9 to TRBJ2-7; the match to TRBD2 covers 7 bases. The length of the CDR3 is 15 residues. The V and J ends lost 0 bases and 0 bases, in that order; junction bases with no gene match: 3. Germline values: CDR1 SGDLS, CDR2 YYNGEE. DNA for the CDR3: TGTGCCAGCAGCGTAGCGCTAGCGGACTCCTACGAGCAGTACTTC. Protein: CASSVALADSYEQYF. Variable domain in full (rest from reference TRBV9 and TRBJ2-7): DSGVTQTPKHLITATGQRVTLRCSPRSGDLSVYWYQQSLDQGLQFLIQYYNGEERAKGNILERFSAQQFPDLHSELNLSSLELGDSALYFCASSVALADSYEQYFGPGTRLTVT.

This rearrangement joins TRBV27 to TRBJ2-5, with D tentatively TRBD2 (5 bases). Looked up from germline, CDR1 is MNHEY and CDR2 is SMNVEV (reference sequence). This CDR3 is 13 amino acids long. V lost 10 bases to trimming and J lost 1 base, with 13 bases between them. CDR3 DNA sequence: TGTGCCATCGTGAGGGTCAGCCAAGAGACCCAGTACTTC. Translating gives CAIVRVSQETQYF.

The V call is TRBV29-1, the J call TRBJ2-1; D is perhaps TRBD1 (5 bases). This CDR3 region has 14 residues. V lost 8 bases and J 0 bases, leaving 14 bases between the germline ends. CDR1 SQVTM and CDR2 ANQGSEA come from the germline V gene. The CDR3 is CSCAGSPSYNEQFF. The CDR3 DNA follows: TGCAGCTGTGCAGGGTCCCCCTCCTACAATGAGCAGTTCTTC.

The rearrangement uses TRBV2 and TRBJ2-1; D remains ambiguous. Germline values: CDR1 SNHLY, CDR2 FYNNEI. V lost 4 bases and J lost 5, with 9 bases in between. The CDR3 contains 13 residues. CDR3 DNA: TGTGCCAGCAGTGTATATATAGACAATGAGCAGTTCTTC. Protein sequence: CASSVYIDNEQFF.

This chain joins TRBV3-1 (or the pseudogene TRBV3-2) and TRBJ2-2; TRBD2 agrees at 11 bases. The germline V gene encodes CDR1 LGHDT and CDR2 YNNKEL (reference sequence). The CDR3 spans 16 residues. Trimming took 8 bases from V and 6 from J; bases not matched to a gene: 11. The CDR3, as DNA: TGTGCCAGCGCGGAACCCCTAGCGGGAGGACCCGGGGAGCTGTTTTTT. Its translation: CASAEPLAGGPGELFF.

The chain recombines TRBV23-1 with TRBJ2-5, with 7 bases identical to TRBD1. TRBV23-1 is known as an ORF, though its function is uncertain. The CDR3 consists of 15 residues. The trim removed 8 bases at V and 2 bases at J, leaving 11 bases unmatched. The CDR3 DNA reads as TGCGCCAGCTTCCAGGGGGTGACAGGGCAAGAGACCCAGTACTTC. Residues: CASFQGVTGQETQYF.

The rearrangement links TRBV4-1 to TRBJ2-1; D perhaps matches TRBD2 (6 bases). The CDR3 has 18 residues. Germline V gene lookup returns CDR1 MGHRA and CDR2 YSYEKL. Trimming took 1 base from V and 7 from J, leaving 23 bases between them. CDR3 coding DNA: TGCGCCAGCAGCCAAGCCGGGACTCCCTTAGGGACGTGGAATGAGCAGTTCTTC. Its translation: CASSQAGTPLGTWNEQFF.

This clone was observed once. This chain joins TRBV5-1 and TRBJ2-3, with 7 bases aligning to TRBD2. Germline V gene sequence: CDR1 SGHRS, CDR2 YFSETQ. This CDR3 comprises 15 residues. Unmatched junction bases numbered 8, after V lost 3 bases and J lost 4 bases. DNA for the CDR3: TGCGCCAGCAGCTCGTTTAGCGGGTCCCCAGATACGCAGTATTTT. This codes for CASSSFSGSPDTQYF.

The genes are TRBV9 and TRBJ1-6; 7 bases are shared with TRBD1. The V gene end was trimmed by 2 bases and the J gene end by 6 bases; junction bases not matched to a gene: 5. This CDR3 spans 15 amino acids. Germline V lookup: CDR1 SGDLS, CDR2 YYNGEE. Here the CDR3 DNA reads TGTGCCAGCAGCGTTCAGGGGGTGGCTAATTCACCCCTCCACTTT. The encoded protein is CASSVQGVANSPLHF.

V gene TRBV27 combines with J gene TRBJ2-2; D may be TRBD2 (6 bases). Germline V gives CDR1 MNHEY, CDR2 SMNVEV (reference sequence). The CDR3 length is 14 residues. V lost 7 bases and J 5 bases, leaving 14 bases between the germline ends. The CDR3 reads CASMPEAGTGELFF. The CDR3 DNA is TGTGCCAGCATGCCCGAGGCGGGGACCGGGGAGCTGTTTTTT.

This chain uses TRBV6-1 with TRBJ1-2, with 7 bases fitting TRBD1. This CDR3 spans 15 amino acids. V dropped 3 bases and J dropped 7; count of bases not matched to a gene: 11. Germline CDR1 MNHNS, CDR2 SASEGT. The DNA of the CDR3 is TGTGCCAGCAGTGAGCTGGCGACAGGGAGTAGTGGCTACACCTTC. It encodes CASSELATGSSGYTF.